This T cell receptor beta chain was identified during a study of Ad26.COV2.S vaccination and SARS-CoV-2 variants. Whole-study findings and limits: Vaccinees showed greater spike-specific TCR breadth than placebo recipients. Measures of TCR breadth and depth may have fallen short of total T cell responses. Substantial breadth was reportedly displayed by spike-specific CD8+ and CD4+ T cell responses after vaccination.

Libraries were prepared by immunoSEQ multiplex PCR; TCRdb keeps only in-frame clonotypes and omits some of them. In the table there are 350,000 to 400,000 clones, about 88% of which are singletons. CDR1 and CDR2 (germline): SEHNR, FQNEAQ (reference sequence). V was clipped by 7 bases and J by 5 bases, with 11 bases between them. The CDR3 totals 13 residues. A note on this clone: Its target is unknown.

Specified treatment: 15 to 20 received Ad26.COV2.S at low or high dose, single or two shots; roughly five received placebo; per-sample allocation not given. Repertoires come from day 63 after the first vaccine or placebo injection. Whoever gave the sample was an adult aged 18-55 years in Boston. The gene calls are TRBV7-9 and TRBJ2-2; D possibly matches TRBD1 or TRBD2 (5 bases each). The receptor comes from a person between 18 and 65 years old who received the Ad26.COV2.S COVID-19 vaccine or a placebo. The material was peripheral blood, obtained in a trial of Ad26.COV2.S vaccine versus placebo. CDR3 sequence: CASNKGTTGELFF. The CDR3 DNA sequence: TGTGCCAGCAATAAGGGGACGACCGGGGAGCTGTTTTTT.